These 8 T cell receptor beta chains were all obtained from the same sample, sequenced in a study of T cell responses to AZD1222 COVID-19 vaccine (dated by TCRdb to 2020 to 2023). The method was the immunoSEQ multiplex PCR assay. This immuneACCESS table, as held by TCRdb, lists in-frame sequences with V and J called but not all clones. Of the missing ones, under half trace to an unresolved V gene in checked studies; the others have no known cause. This sample holds 100,000 to 150,000 clones; around 87% were observed only once. Of the sample, 1.4% to 1.5% is held by the ten largest clones. Explained via the paper, the time point label denotes: baseline before first vaccination. The sequencing used peripheral blood, collected on day 0 of AZD1222 vaccination. These receptor sequences come from an adult in good health.

The chain's CDR3 is CASSTQGGGWTEAFF. CDR3 DNA: TGTGCCAGCAGTACCCAAGGGGGGGGGTGGACTGAAGCTTTCTTT. V usage is TRBV28 and J usage is TRBJ1-1, with a weak D call TRBD1 (6 bases). CDR1 MDHEN and CDR2 SYDVKM come from the germline V gene. The CDR3 runs to 15 residues. V gave up 5 bases and J gave up 5 bases, with 18 bases separating them.

V and J are TRBV4-1 and TRBJ1-4; D is unresolved. CDR1 and CDR2 from the germline V gene are MGHRA and YSYEKL. The V end lost 8 bases, the J end lost 6 bases, and 10 bases lay between the germline ends. The CDR3 totals 12 residues. The CDR3 spells CASAGPYEKLFF. CDR3 coding DNA: TGCGCCAGCGCCGGTCCTTATGAAAAACTGTTTTTT.

This clone was observed a handful of times. The chain joins TRBV2 to TRBJ1-1, with D possibly TRBD1 on 5 matching bases. The V end lost 7 bases, the J end lost 4 bases, and 13 bases lay between the germline ends. This CDR3 is 13 amino acids long. Germline CDR1 and CDR2: SNHLY and FYNNEI. This CDR3 reads CASTRAGGTEAFF. Written as DNA, the CDR3 is TGTGCCAGCACTCGGGCGGGGGGCACTGAAGCTTTCTTT.

This clone occurred a few times. V usage is TRBV7-3 and J usage is TRBJ1-1; no clear D gene. The CDR3 covers 13 residues. Germline V gene data show CDR1 as SGHTA and CDR2 as FQGTGA. The ends were cut back, 5 bases at V and 2 bases at J, with 9 bases in the middle. The DNA of the CDR3 is TGTGCCAGCAGCCGTTCAGCTAACACTGAAGCTTTCTTT. It is translated as CASSRSANTEAFF.

This rearrangement joins TRBV28 to TRBJ2-7, with D possibly matching TRBD2 (6 bases). This CDR3 region has 14 residues. Per germline, CDR1 MDHEN and CDR2 SYDVKM. The ends were cut back, 3 bases at V and 1 base at J, with 10 bases in the middle. As DNA, the CDR3 is TGTGCCAGCAGTTTCGCGGGGACTTCCTACGAGCAGTACTTC. This sequence encodes CASSFAGTSYEQYF.

This chain joins TRBV18 and TRBJ2-3; 11 bases agree with TRBD2. The CDR3 runs to 15 residues. Germline V gene lookup returns CDR1 KGHSH and CDR2 LQKENI. Losses at the gene ends were 5 bases for V and 3 bases for J; bases not matched to a gene: 4. DNA for the CDR3: TGTGCCAGCTCATCCATAGCGGGGGGGACAGATACGCAGTATTTT. It translates to CASSSIAGGTDTQYF. Complete variable domain (other parts from reference TRBV18 and TRBJ2-3): NAGVMQNPRHLVRRRGQEARLRCSPMKGHSHVYWYRQLPEEGLKFMVYLQKENIIDESGMPKERFSAEFPKEGPSILRIQQVVRGDSAAYFCASSSIAGGTDTQYFGPGTRLTVL.

J is TRBJ1-1 and V is TRBV29-1; no clear D gene. Trimming removed 7 bases at V and 4 bases at J, with 13 bases between. Germline assignment: CDR1 SQVTM and CDR2 ANQGSEA. The CDR3 length is 12 residues. The CDR3 sequence is CSAIVIGTEAFF. In nucleotides, the CDR3 is TGCAGCGCGATCGTAATAGGCACTGAAGCTTTCTTT. Based on the CDR3 plus reference TRBV29-1 and TRBJ1-1, the full variable domain is SAVISQKPSRDICQRGTSLTIQCQVDSQVTMMFWYRQQPGQSLTLIATANQGSEATYESGFVIDKFPISRPNLTFSTLTVSNMSPEDSSIYLCSAIVIGTEAFFGQGTRLTVV.

The chain has TRBV28 and TRBJ2-1; 15 bases are a match to TRBD2. The V gene's germline CDR1 is MDHEN and CDR2 SYDVKM. The CDR3 runs 15 residues. V shed 6 bases, J shed 5 bases, and the junction held 2 bases outside the gene matches. The CDR3 loop reads CASRGLAGGHNEQFF. In DNA form, the CDR3 reads TGTGCCAGCAGGGGACTAGCGGGGGGCCACAATGAGCAGTTCTTC.